Listed below are T cell receptor beta chains from one sample, sequenced in a study of T cells in Graves' hyperthyroidism and ophthalmopathy. TCRdb ran MiXCR on the multiplex PCR reads and lists one entry per CDR3 protein. The repertoire holds around 600,000 distinct CDR3 sequences, about 14% seen once, with roughly 7% in the top ten. The sequencing input was blood. The receptors stem from a woman between 18 and 30 years old with Graves' ophthalmopathy. The conserved cysteine and the conserved F or W are not part of the CDR3 here. D genes are given only for firm matches. Clone size is given for some rows only: seen once, a few or many times, or a class if the clone is expanded.

V: TRBV11-2
size: many
D: -
J: TRBJ2-7
CDR3: ASSSWDFSYEQY

V: TRBV7-9
size: -
D: -
J: TRBJ2-3
CDR3: ASSSSDARTDTQY

V: TRBV6-1
size: -
D: -
J: TRBJ2-6
CDR3: ARGDLGGSGANVLT

V: TRBV9
size: many
D: TRBD1
J: TRBJ1-2
CDR3: ASSADRGGYT

V: TRBV4-2
size: many
D: TRBD1
J: TRBJ2-2
CDR3: ASSQGQGQGATGELF

V: TRBV19
size: few
D: TRBD2
J: TRBJ2-1
CDR3: ASSLSSGRNDEQF

V: TRBV6-5
size: many
D: TRBD2
J: TRBJ2-7
CDR3: ASSYSRLAEDEQY

V: TRBV6-2/TRBV6-3
size: many
D: TRBD2
J: TRBJ2-5
CDR3: ASKASGRAETQY

V: TRBV7-8
size: few
D: -
J: TRBJ2-5
CDR3: ASRPRQSLQETQY

V: TRBV4-1
size: -
D: -
J: TRBJ1-2
CDR3: ASSQDSFEFYGYT

V: TRBV10-3
size: -
D: -
J: TRBJ1-2
CDR3: AISESGGSANYGYT

V: TRBV19
size: -
D: -
J: TRBJ2-1
CDR3: ASSIGSPGINEQF

V: TRBV20-1
size: many
D: -
J: TRBJ1-1
CDR3: SARDLGGTPKGAF

V: TRBV6-1
size: -
D: -
J: TRBJ2-5
CDR3: ASSESSTGLETQY

V: TRBV20-1
size: few
D: -
J: TRBJ2-3
CDR3: SARDDWQEATDTQY

V: TRBV12-5
size: many
D: TRBD2
J: TRBJ2-1
CDR3: ASGASGSLNEQF

V: TRBV7-7
size: few
D: TRBD2
J: TRBJ2-5
CDR3: ASSSGLAGARETQY

V: TRBV2
size: many
D: -
J: TRBJ2-6
CDR3: ASRNMGAWGANVLT

V: TRBV12-5
size: many
D: -
J: TRBJ2-7
CDR3: ASGTGHEQY

V: TRBV6-2/TRBV6-3
size: many
D: TRBD1
J: TRBJ1-5
CDR3: ASRIQGNQPQH

V: TRBV11-3
size: many
D: TRBD1
J: TRBJ2-2
CDR3: ASSSQVNTGESGELF

V: TRBV5-1
size: -
D: TRBD1
J: TRBJ2-2
CDR3: ASSSGQGPNTGELF

V: TRBV19
size: -
D: -
J: TRBJ1-3
CDR3: ASSTYSSGNTIY

V: TRBV7-9
size: many
D: -
J: TRBJ1-1
CDR3: ASSRTRQPPTEAF